A single T cell receptor beta chain is shown here with its context. What it binds is unknown. TCRdb reanalysed the RT-PCR reads using MiXCR and keeps one entry per CDR3 protein. The table lists about 700,000 distinct CDR3 sequences, around 14% of them singletons. The V gene's germline CDR1 is LGHDT and CDR2 YNNKEL (reference sequence). The CDR3 spans 15 residues. V shed 3 bases and J 4 bases; nucleotides not matched to a gene: 1. This record belongs to a study of response to subunit inactivated influenza vaccine. Study-wide points: The study's authors posited that every seasonal influenza vaccination enlists few new T cells.

The clonotype comes from a man between 45 and 60 years old who received an inactivated influenza vaccine. Sample: PBMCs from blood, taken approximately 13 days after vaccination. This rearrangement joins TRBV3-1 to TRBJ2-2, with TRBD1 identical over 11 bases. CDR3 nucleotides: TGTGCCAGCAGCCAGGGACAGGGGGTCACCGGGGAGCTGTTTTTT. Encoded protein: CASSQGQGVTGELFF.